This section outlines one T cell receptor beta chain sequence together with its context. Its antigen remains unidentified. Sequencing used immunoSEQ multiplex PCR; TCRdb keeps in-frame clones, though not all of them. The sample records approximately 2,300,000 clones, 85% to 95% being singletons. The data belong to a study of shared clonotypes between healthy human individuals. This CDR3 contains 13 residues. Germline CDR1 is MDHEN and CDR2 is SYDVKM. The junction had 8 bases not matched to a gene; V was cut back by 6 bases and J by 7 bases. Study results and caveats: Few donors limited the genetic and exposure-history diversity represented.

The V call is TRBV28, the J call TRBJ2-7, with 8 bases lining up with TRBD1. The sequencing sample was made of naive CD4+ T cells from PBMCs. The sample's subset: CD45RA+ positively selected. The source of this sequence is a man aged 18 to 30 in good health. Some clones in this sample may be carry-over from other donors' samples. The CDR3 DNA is TGTGCCAGCAGCCAGGGGGCGTTTGGGGAGCAGTACTTC. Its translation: CASSQGAFGEQYF.